This TCR beta chain was obtained from a study of T cells in Graves' hyperthyroidism and ophthalmopathy. Study summary: Specimen type is peripheral blood, collected at initial diagnosis prior to any treatment. Whole-study results and caveats: Classification by a 13 V-J model distinguished ophthalmopathy from stable hyperthyroidism. Blood also contained most expanded thyroid clonotypes above 0.001.

Germline V CDR1 and CDR2: MDHEN, SYDVKM. The V segment lost 7 bases and the J segment 5 bases; nucleotides outside the gene matches: 25. This CDR3 is 20 amino acids long. Fresh peripheral blood, 10 ml, yielded the PBMCs. Amplification yielded TCR beta CDR3 regions, with RNA transcripts as the source. The HTBI primer set served for first-round RT-PCR of the TCR CDR3. TCRdb redid the calling of the multiplex PCR reads with MiXCR, one entry per CDR3 protein. The data contain some 580,000 distinct CDR3 sequences, approximately 15% of them seen just once; the ten biggest clones take up under 3.5%. Comments on this clonotype: Its antigen remains unknown.

The sample comprised blood. The source of this sequence is a woman aged 40-49 years with Graves' ophthalmopathy. The gene calls are TRBV28 and TRBJ1-2, with 10 positions matching TRBD1. The CDR3: CASMSRWTTRRDRGLYGYTF. In DNA form, the CDR3 reads TGTGCCAGCATGTCCCGCTGGACAACCCGACGGGACAGGGGCCTATATGGCTACACCTTC.